The present TCR beta chain was sequenced within a study of blood T cell repertoires in COVID-19. Study as a whole: Samples came from the United States, Italy and Spain, spanning acute and convalescent COVID-19. The cDNA or gDNA used as material had been derived from T cells, B-cell-depleted T cells, or PBMCs.

Per the study methods: Nucleated cell counts were estimated from reference gene primer amplification. The repertoire was sequenced with immunoSEQ multiplex PCR; TCRdb's copy has only in-frame clones and lacks some. Clonal size and the V and J genes are those of that table, whereas D and trimming came from the DNA. The sample has around 300,000 clones, approximately 85% seen once. Germline values: CDR1 MNHEY, CDR2 SMNVEV (reference sequence). Trimming cost V 5 bases and J 2 bases; bases outside gene matches: 10. The CDR3 is 16 residues long. Sample: peripheral blood. The chain couples TRBV27 to TRBJ2-7, with 9 bases fitting TRBD1. This clonotype was obtained from a human donor in a cohort sampled during active COVID-19. The chain's CDR3 is CASSPSTGGITYEQYF. The CDR3 DNA sequence: TGTGCCAGCAGTCCCTCGACAGGGGGAATCACCTACGAGCAGTACTTC.